This T cell receptor beta chain was recovered during a study of blood T cell repertoires in COVID-19. In the study overall: Collection of acute and convalescent COVID-19 samples took place in the United States, Italy and Spain. T cells, B-cell-depleted T cells, or PBMCs supplied cDNA or gDNA.

The V gene's germline CDR1 is SGHRS and CDR2 YFSETQ. V lost 0 bases, J lost 5 bases, and 11 bases lay in between. The length of the CDR3 is 14 residues. Measured with immunoSEQ multiplex PCR; TCRdb has only the in-frame clones, and not every one. The sample records more than 85,000 clones, approximately 92% being singletons. Sequences were obtained from peripheral blood. The sequence was collected from a man in his late teens or twenties with acute or convalescent COVID-19. The chain combines TRBV5-1 with TRBJ2-5; tentative D call: TRBD1 (5 bases). The CDR3 sequence is CASSLGRVEETQYF. CDR3 DNA sequence: TGCGCCAGCAGCTTGGGCAGGGTGGAGGAGACCCAGTACTTC. The full variable domain, its missing parts supplied by reference TRBV5-1 and TRBJ2-5, is KAGVTQTPRYLIKTRGQQVTLSCSPISGHRSVSWYQQTPGQGLQFLFEYFSETQRNKGNFPGRFSGRQFSNSRSEMNVSTLELGDSALYLCASSLGRVEETQYFGPGTRLLVL.